One sample yielded the 25 T cell receptor beta chains listed below, sequenced in a study of T cell repertoires in cytomegalovirus infection. The antigens of these receptors remain unknown. TCRdb passed the reads through MiXCR, listing each CDR3 protein once. The sample includes 550,000 to 700,000 distinct CDR3 sequences, around 40% of them seen just once. Sequencing was performed on cultured PBMCs, taken from culture after CMV antigen stimulation. The receptors derive from a human donor in good health (CMV status not recorded). Some clones in this sample may be carry-over from other donors' samples.

This clonotype was seen only a few times. The V and J genes are TRBV6-2 or TRBV6-3 and TRBJ2-2, with 7 positions matching TRBD1. Germline CDR1 MNHEY, CDR2 SVGEGT. This CDR3 is 16 amino acids long. V lost 6 bases to trimming and J lost 3 bases; unmatched junction nucleotides: 10. For the CDR3, the DNA is TGTGCCAGCAGCCCGGATGACAGGGCTGACACCGGGGAGCTGTTTTTT. It is translated as CASSPDDRADTGELFF.

The CDR3: CASSYSGAGADTQYF. The CDR3 region has the DNA TGTGCCAGCAGTTACTCGGGGGCGGGAGCAGATACGCAGTATTTT. This chain uses TRBV6-8 with TRBJ2-3; a possible D gene is TRBD2 (7 bases). CDR1 MNHGY and CDR2 SAAAGT come from the germline V gene. The CDR3 totals 15 residues. V was pared by 0 bases and J by 4 bases, with 11 bases between.

This clonotype was found a few times. The chain couples TRBV12-5 to TRBJ2-7; 9 positions agree with TRBD2. In germline, CDR1 is LGHNT, CDR2 FRNRAP. Trimming at V came to 1 base and at J to 1 base, leaving 2 bases not matched to a gene. This CDR3 comprises 15 residues. CDR3 nucleotides: TGTGCTAGTGGTTTGGCTAGCGGGGTTTCCTACGAGCAGTACTTC. Translating gives CASGLASGVSYEQYF.

Only a few counts were recorded for this clonotype. V gene TRBV11-2 combines with J gene TRBJ2-3; no clear D. The CDR3 is made up of 16 amino acids. The germline V gene encodes CDR1 SGHAT and CDR2 FQNNGV. V was cut by 1 base and J by 4 bases, with 15 bases left in between. CDR3 sequence reads: CASSLVVAVGADTQYF. In DNA, the CDR3 is TGTGCCAGCAGCTTAGTAGTTGCGGTAGGAGCAGATACGCAGTATTTT.

The chain recombines TRBV28 with TRBJ2-7; no firm D call. Trimming removed 1 base at V and 9 bases at J, with 19 bases between. The CDR3 has 15 amino acids. The germline V gene encodes CDR1 MDHEN and CDR2 SYDVKM. This CDR3 reads CASSLLGLTDKAQYF. CDR3 coding DNA: TGTGCCAGCAGTTTATTGGGCCTCACCGATAAGGCGCAGTACTTC. The whole variable domain, filled in from reference TRBV28 and TRBJ2-7, reads DVKVTQSSRYLVKRTGEKVFLECVQDMDHENMFWYRQDPGLGLRLIYFSYDVKMKEKGDIPEGYSVSREKKERFSLILESASTNQTSMYLCASSLLGLTDKAQYFGPGTRLTVT.

CDR3 coding DNA: TGTGCCAGCAGCCAAGAGCTAACAGGGATTCCCACCGGGGAGCTGTTTTTT. Encoded protein: CASSQELTGIPTGELFF. This chain uses TRBV3-1 with TRBJ2-2, with D possibly TRBD1 on 6 matching bases. CDR1 and CDR2 from the germline V gene are LGHDT and YNNKEL (reference sequence). Between the trimmed V and J ends, which lost 0 bases and 4 bases, there was a span of 15 bases. The CDR3 is 17 residues long.

The rearrangement links TRBV4-1 to TRBJ1-2; no reliable D call. CDR3 size: 14 residues. Germline V lookup: CDR1 MGHRA, CDR2 YSYEKL. V was pared by 4 bases and J by 5 bases, with 14 bases between. In nucleotides, the CDR3 is TGCGCCAGCAGCCCTAGGGCAGAGAGATATGGCTACACCTTC. Amino acids: CASSPRAERYGYTF.

V and J are TRBV19 and TRBJ2-3; 9 bases align to TRBD2. CDR3 length equals 15 residues. Germline values: CDR1 LNHDA, CDR2 SQIVND (reference sequence). The V gene end was trimmed by 5 bases and the J gene end by 5 bases; junction bases not matched to a gene: 8. In nucleotides, the CDR3 is TGTGCCAGTAGTTCGCCTAGCGGGGTGGGAGATACGCAGTATTTT. Translating gives CASSSPSGVGDTQYF.

The V and J genes are TRBV23-1 and TRBJ1-1; no firm D call. TRBV23-1 belongs to the ORF category, with a function that is uncertain. Trimming took off 7 bases at V and 3 bases at J, with 18 bases between the two ends. The CDR3 length is 15 residues. The DNA of the CDR3 is TGCGCCAGCACCGACCTACCGGGTGCGGACACTGAAGCTTTCTTT. Translating it yields CASTDLPGADTEAFF.

The V call is TRBV5-5, the J call TRBJ1-1, with TRBD1 matching over 8 bases. Germline trimming cut 1 base from V and 5 bases from J; bases unmatched to any gene: 4. The CDR3 loop spans 14 amino acids. Per germline, CDR1 SGHKS and CDR2 YYEKEE (reference sequence). In DNA form, the CDR3 reads TGTGCCAGCAGCTTGATCCAGGGGGCTACTGAAGCTTTCTTT. This encodes CASSLIQGATEAFF.

This clonotype was seen more than once but under ten times. This chain links TRBV4-1 with TRBJ2-1; TRBD2 matches at 9 bases. Germline V CDR1 and CDR2: MGHRA, YSYEKL. V trimming: 4 bases; J trimming: 2 bases; junction bases outside the gene matches: 6. The CDR3 covers 16 residues. CDR3 in amino acids: CASSPASGTAYNEQFF. The CDR3 bases are TGCGCCAGCAGCCCTGCTAGCGGGACGGCCTACAATGAGCAGTTCTTC.

This chain joins TRBV7-2 and TRBJ2-5; no clear D. Germline loops: CDR1 SGHTA, CDR2 FQGNSA. V gave up 8 bases and J gave up 1 base, with 11 bases separating them. The CDR3 covers 13 residues. The CDR3 DNA reads TGTGCCAGCCTCAGAGACGCCCAAGAGACCCAGTACTTC. This sequence encodes CASLRDAQETQYF. Using reference TRBV7-2 and TRBJ2-5 for the parts outside the CDR3, the full variable domain is GAGVSQSPSNKVTEKGKDVELRCDPISGHTALYWYRQSLGQGLEFLIYFQGNSAPDKSGLPSDRFSAERTGGSVSTLTIQRTQQEDSAVYLCASLRDAQETQYFGPGTRLLVL.

The chain employs TRBV12-3 or TRBV12-4 and TRBJ1-4; perhaps TRBD1 as D (6 bases). V lost 6 bases, J lost 3 bases, and 14 bases lay in between. CDR3 size: 15 residues. The chain's CDR3 is CASSRRGAANEKLFF. The CDR3 DNA reads as TGTGCCAGCAGCCGACGGGGGGCGGCTAATGAAAAACTGTTTTTT.

This clonotype showed up just a few times. The rearrangement uses TRBV7-9 and TRBJ1-1, with a tentative D call TRBD1 (5 bases). Trimming removed 1 base from V and 3 bases from J, with 18 bases in between. Germline V gene sequence: CDR1 SEHNR, CDR2 FQNEAQ (reference sequence). CDR3 length equals 17 residues. In nucleotides, the CDR3 is TGTGCCAGCAGCTTAGTCGGTCGGCAGGGAACGGACACTGAAGCTTTCTTT. Translating it yields CASSLVGRQGTDTEAFF.

The chain uses TRBV7-8 and TRBJ1-5; D is perhaps TRBD1 (6 bases). Germline V gives CDR1 SGHVS, CDR2 FQNEAQ. V gave up 5 bases and J gave up 2 bases, with 13 bases separating them. The CDR3 has 15 amino acids. The CDR3 coding sequence is TGTGCCAGCAGCCCTGGGGGGCCGGGCAATCAGCCCCAGCATTTT. This encodes CASSPGGPGNQPQHF.

This rearrangement joins TRBV6-6 to TRBJ2-3; the match to TRBD2 covers 7 bases. CDR3 length: 17 amino acids. With V trimmed by 5 bases and J by 6 bases, 17 bases remained unmatched. Germline lookup yields CDR1 MNHNY and CDR2 SVGAGI (reference sequence). The CDR3 DNA follows: TGTGCCAGCAGTGTGGGACTACTGAACGTTGATATGGATACGCAGTATTTT. Protein sequence: CASSVGLLNVDMDTQYF.

The chain uses TRBV2 and TRBJ2-7, with 11 bases identical to TRBD2. The J segment lost 4 bases and the V segment lost 6 bases, leaving 14 bases of the junction unmatched. The CDR3 runs 17 residues. Germline V CDR1 and CDR2: SNHLY, FYNNEI. The CDR3 DNA follows: TGTGCCAGCAGCGATACAACCGGGACTAGCGGATCGTACGAGCAGTACTTC. Its protein is CASSDTTGTSGSYEQYF.

Only a few counts were recorded for this clonotype. The chain has TRBV7-2 and TRBJ2-1, with unresolved D. The germline V gene encodes CDR1 SGHTA and CDR2 FQGNSA. The CDR3 spans 14 residues. The ends were cut back, 1 base at V and 12 bases at J, with 16 bases in the middle. The CDR3 protein is CASSLEYSSDPQFF. CDR3 in DNA: TGTGCCAGCAGCTTAGAGTACAGCTCAGATCCGCAGTTCTTC.

The CDR3 spells CASSLGSSDTQYF. Written as DNA, the CDR3 is TGTGCCAGCAGCTTAGGTAGTTCGGATACGCAGTATTTT. The rearrangement links TRBV7-9 to TRBJ2-3; D ambiguous. V lost 1 base, J lost 6 bases, and 8 bases lay in between. Germline CDR1 is SEHNR and CDR2 is FQNEAQ (reference sequence). The CDR3 totals 13 residues.

The chain is built from TRBV11-2 and TRBJ1-1; TRBD1 matches 9 bases. Germline V gene lookup returns CDR1 SGHAT and CDR2 FQNNGV. The CDR3 consists of 15 residues. Germline trimming cut 2 bases from V and 1 base from J; bases unmatched to any gene: 2. In nucleotides, the CDR3 is TGTGCCAGCAGCTTAACGACAGGGGGGAACACTGAAGCTTTCTTT. The encoded protein is CASSLTTGGNTEAFF.

The rearrangement links TRBV5-5 to TRBJ2-7; D tentatively reads TRBD1 or TRBD2 (5 bases each). V was clipped by 1 base and J by 3 bases, with 11 bases between them. The CDR3 loop spans 14 amino acids. Germline V CDR1 and CDR2: SGHKS, YYEKEE (reference sequence). In nucleotides, the CDR3 is TGTGCCAGCAGCTTGCGAGGGGAAGGCTACGAGCAGTACTTC. Protein product: CASSLRGEGYEQYF. The full variable domain, its missing parts supplied by reference TRBV5-5 and TRBJ2-7, is DAGVTQSPTHLIKTRGQQVTLRCSPISGHKSVSWYQQVLGQGPQFIFQYYEKEERGRGNFPDRFSARQFPNYSSELNVNALLLGDSALYLCASSLRGEGYEQYFGPGTRLTVT.

CDR3 sequence (DNA): TGTGCCAGTAGATCGCGGGGACAAGAGACCCAGTACTTC. This gives the protein CASRSRGQETQYF. The chain has TRBV19 and TRBJ2-5; TRBD2 might be the D (6 bases). This CDR3 has 13 amino acids. V lost 6 bases to trimming and J lost 2 bases, with 10 bases between them. The V gene's germline CDR1 is LNHDA and CDR2 SQIVND (reference sequence).

This clonotype was picked up a small number of times. The CDR3 spells CASSVSGIYEQYF. CDR3 nucleotides: TGTGCCAGCAGCGTTAGCGGGATATACGAGCAGTACTTC. V gene TRBV7-2 combines with J gene TRBJ2-7; 8 bases agree with TRBD2. The CDR3 spans 13 residues. The germline V gene has CDR1 SGHTA and CDR2 FQGNSA. J gave up 4 bases and V 5 bases, and 4 bases lay outside the gene matches.

This clonotype was seen repeatedly, ten times or more. The rearrangement joins TRBV7-2 to TRBJ2-1, with a possible D match to TRBD2 (5 bases). The CDR3 has 12 amino acids. Trimming pared 5 bases from V and 12 bases from J, leaving 14 bases between. Germline CDR1 SGHTA, CDR2 FQGNSA. The CDR3 DNA is TGTGCCAGCAGCCTAGACTACCCGGGGCAGTTCTTC. This translates into CASSLDYPGQFF.

This clonotype was seen more than once but under ten times. The rearrangement links TRBV27 to TRBJ1-4, with TRBD1 matching over 8 bases. This CDR3 is 15 amino acids long. V lost 10 bases to trimming and J lost 5 bases; unmatched junction nucleotides: 12. The germline V gene encodes CDR1 MNHEY and CDR2 SMNVEV (reference sequence). Written as DNA, the CDR3 is TGTGCCACCCAGAGGTCCAGGGGGCGAAATGAAAAACTGTTTTTT. Amino acid sequence: CATQRSRGRNEKLFF.